This TCR beta chain was found in a study of T cell responses to AZD1222 COVID-19 vaccine. General study results and limits: Once two AZD1222 doses were given, Spike-specific TCR breadth and depth went up. Scientists sampled the repertoires only once the peak T cell response had passed. White British donors predominated, females outnumbered males, and clonal diversity was possibly underestimated.

Of note for this clone: The antigen is unknown.

Some clones are missing from TCRdb's copy, which holds only in-frame ones; the method was immunoSEQ multiplex PCR. This table holds 50,000 or so clones, about 91% found once. The CDR3 covers 15 residues. After removal of 1 base from V and 2 bases from J, the junction contained 4 bases not matched to a gene. The germline gives CDR1 SGHAT, CDR2 FQNNGV. The receptor was isolated from an adult who received the AZD1222 COVID-19 vaccine. Sequencing used peripheral blood, obtained 28 days after the second AZD1222 dose. This sequence joins TRBV11-2 and TRBJ2-7; 8 positions agree with TRBD1. This CDR3 reads CASSLVTGGPYEQYF. In DNA, the CDR3 is TGTGCCAGCAGCTTAGTAACAGGGGGTCCCTACGAGCAGTACTTC.